These 30 T cell receptor beta chains share one sample of origin, sequenced in a study of CD8+CD57+ T cells in acquired aplastic anemia (dated by TCRdb to the late 2010s). Flow cytometry had shown CD8+CD57+ cell expansion in the patients selected for sequencing. TCRdb names Illumina HiSeq 2000 as the instrument used. Genomic DNA was used as template for profiling of TCR beta VDJ combinations and CDR3 sequences. The raw public data were reprocessed by TCRdb itself: fastp quality trimming at Q25, MiXCR clonotype calling, in-frame beta chains only. Rows with a matching CDR3 protein are joined into one entry that keeps the most common DNA and genes. The sample profile shows some 200,000 distinct CDR3 sequences; 55% to 65% of them were found once. The biggest ten clones account for about 60% of the sample. Sample: sorted CD4+, CD8+, or CD8+CD57+ T cells (not recorded which) from PBMCs. These receptors were collected from a human donor with aplastic anemia.

The chain carries TRBV9 and TRBJ2-7; TRBD2 aligns across 7 bases. With V trimmed by 4 bases and J by 4 bases, 11 bases remained unmatched. The CDR3 runs to 15 residues. Per germline, CDR1 SGDLS and CDR2 YYNGEE. CDR3 protein: CASSPQSGVRYEQYF. CDR3 nucleotide sequence: TGTGCCAGCAGCCCACAAAGCGGGGTGCGATACGAGCAGTACTTC. The entire variable domain, with the rest obtained from reference TRBV9 and TRBJ2-7, is as follows: DSGVTQTPKHLITATGQRVTLRCSPRSGDLSVYWYQQSLDQGLQFLIQYYNGEERAKGNILERFSAQQFPDLHSELNLSSLELGDSALYFCASSPQSGVRYEQYFGPGTRLTVT.

This clonotype was observed at least ten times. V and J are TRBV5-8 and TRBJ2-7; D tentatively fits TRBD1 or TRBD2 (6 bases each). Trimming left V 4 bases short and J 0 bases short, with 17 bases between. The CDR3 length is 16 residues. Looked up from germline, CDR1 is SGHTS and CDR2 is YDEGEE. The DNA for the CDR3 is TGTGCCAGCAGCCCGCAAGGGGGGACTCCCTCCTACGAGCAGTACTTC. This gives the protein CASSPQGGTPSYEQYF.

This clonotype occurred many times. The chain couples TRBV29-1 to TRBJ1-2; D unresolved. V was cut by 0 bases and J by 8 bases, with 10 bases left in between. This CDR3 spans 12 amino acids. CDR1 and CDR2 (germline): SQVTM, ANQGSEA. The DNA for the CDR3 is TGCAGCGTTGAAGATGTGGCGCCGGGCTACACCTTC. Amino acid sequence: CSVEDVAPGYTF.

A few counts support this clonotype. This chain connects TRBV24-1 to TRBJ2-7; D is perhaps TRBD1 (5 bases). V lost 7 bases to trimming and J lost 6 bases, with 9 bases between them. Germline lookup yields CDR1 KGHDR and CDR2 SFDVKD. This CDR3 has 11 amino acids. The CDR3 region has the DNA TGTGCCACCAGGCAGGGCGCCGAGCAGTACTTC. Encoded protein: CATRQGAEQYF.

This clonotype is a singleton in its sample. The rearrangement links TRBV10-3 to TRBJ2-7, with D possibly TRBD1 on 6 matching bases. The germline V gene encodes CDR1 ENHRY and CDR2 SYGVKD. V lost 3 bases, J lost 2 bases, and 14 bases lay in between. The CDR3 covers 15 residues. The CDR3 spells CAISEWQGPTYEQYF. The CDR3 DNA is TGTGCCATCAGTGAATGGCAGGGGCCCACCTACGAGCAGTACTTC.

Worth noting for this clonotype: The CDR3 carries no conserved terminal phenylalanine or tryptophan, so it likely arises from a read error. It is unclear where the CDR3 begins or ends on the DNA, so no DNA is shown, and the CDR3 is as TCRdb lists it. This chain connects TRBV7-9 to TRBJ1-1. The germline gives CDR1 SEHNR, CDR2 FQNEAQ (reference sequence). The CDR3 length equals 14 residues, ends included. The CDR3 reads CASSILGVAGEDFS.

This clonotype appeared a few times. Here the CDR3 reads CATSVRGDTQYF. The CDR3 nucleotides read TGTGCCACCAGTGTTCGAGGAGATACGCAGTATTTT. J is TRBJ2-3 and V is TRBV24-1; unclear D gene. This CDR3 comprises 12 residues. Germline lookup yields CDR1 KGHDR and CDR2 SFDVKD. Trimming stripped 5 bases from V and 5 bases from J, with 7 bases between.

The V call is TRBV7-3, the J call TRBJ2-7, with TRBD1 identical over 9 bases. The CDR3 loop spans 13 amino acids. V gave up 8 bases and J gave up 4 bases; unmatched junction bases: 6. Germline V gene sequence: CDR1 SGHTA, CDR2 FQGTGA. The CDR3 loop is CASALGQGYEQYF. DNA of the CDR3: TGTGCCAGCGCGTTGGGACAGGGTTACGAGCAGTACTTC.

The V call is TRBV7-8, the J call TRBJ2-7, with no clear D. This CDR3 is 13 amino acids long. Germline CDR1 is SGHVS and CDR2 is FQNEAQ. Trimming stripped 2 bases from V and 6 bases from J, with 11 bases between. CDR3 residues: CASSLIRVGEQYF. Here the CDR3 DNA reads TGTGCCAGCAGCTTAATCCGGGTGGGCGAGCAGTACTTC.

Remarks on this clonotype: A junction boundary mismatches the germline segment, possibly from a read error. The chain joins TRBV10-3 to TRBJ2-7, with TRBD2 matching 9 bases. Germline CDR1 is ENHRY and CDR2 is SYGVKD. The length of the CDR3 is 12 residues. As DNA, the CDR3 is TGTGCCTCGACCGGACTAGCGAACGAGCAGCACTTC. Its translation: CASTGLANEQHF.

The V gene is TRBV7-9, the J gene TRBJ2-5, with D perhaps matching TRBD1 (5 bases). This CDR3 comprises 14 residues. Per the germline V gene, CDR1 is SEHNR and CDR2 is FQNEAQ (reference sequence). Trimming cost V 1 base and J 3 bases, with 9 bases left between them. DNA of the CDR3: TGTGCCAGCAGCTTAGATCGCAGGGAAGAGACCCAGTACTTC. The encoded protein is CASSLDRREETQYF.

This clonotype has a handful of counts. One end of the junction is discordant with germline, which a read error may explain. The gene calls are TRBV4-1 and TRBJ1-1, with unresolved D. The CDR3 is 16 residues long. Germline lookup yields CDR1 MGHRA and CDR2 YSYEKL. CDR3 sequence reads: CASSPHQTVMNTEAFF. The CDR3 nucleotides are TGTGCCAGCAGTCCACACCAGACTGTTATGAACACTGAAGCTTTCTTT.

The rearrangement links TRBV10-3 to TRBJ1-2; D is unclear. Germline CDR1 is ENHRY and CDR2 is SYGVKD. The V end was cut by 1 base, the J end by 2 bases, with 8 bases between. This CDR3 comprises 14 residues. CDR3 amino acids: CAISELQGNYGYTF. In DNA, the CDR3 is TGTGCCATCAGTGAGTTACAAGGGAACTATGGCTACACCTTC.

The chain combines TRBV20-1 with TRBJ2-1; D is perhaps TRBD1 (5 bases). Germline CDR1 DFQATT, CDR2 SNEGSKA (reference sequence). Between the trimmed V and J ends, which lost 3 bases and 0 bases, there was a span of 9 bases. CDR3 length: 14 residues. The CDR3 DNA reads TGCAGTGCTAGTTGGCAGGGCTCCTACAATGAGCAGTTCTTC. Translating it yields CSASWQGSYNEQFF.

The chain carries TRBV7-7 and TRBJ2-5, with D maybe TRBD1 (5 bases). V lost 5 bases and J 3 bases, leaving 10 bases between the germline ends. The germline V gene encodes CDR1 SSHAT and CDR2 FNYEAQ (reference sequence). The CDR3 consists of 13 residues. The DNA of the CDR3 is TGTGCCAGCAGCCAAAAGGGGAAAGAGACCCAGTACTTC. As protein: CASSQKGKETQYF.

At least ten counts were recorded for this clonotype. This chain joins TRBV6-1 and TRBJ2-7; no definite D call. Per germline, CDR1 MNHNS and CDR2 SASEGT. The V end was cut by 6 bases, the J end by 2 bases, with 11 bases between. The CDR3 extends over 13 amino acids. The CDR3 loop reads CASSEAHPYEQYF. CDR3 nucleotide sequence: TGTGCCAGCAGCGAGGCCCACCCCTACGAGCAGTACTTC.

This clonotype came up many times. CDR3 amino acids: CASTYALGAGTEAFF. The CDR3 bases are TGTGCCAGCACATATGCCTTGGGGGCGGGAACTGAAGCTTTCTTT. The rearrangement uses TRBV27 and TRBJ1-1; possible D gene TRBD1, 6 bases. This CDR3 is 15 amino acids long. V was shortened by 7 bases and J by 5 bases, with 20 bases between the two germline ends. CDR1 is MNHEY, CDR2 SMNVEV, per germline (reference sequence).

The chain couples TRBV5-1 to TRBJ1-5; D remains unclear. Germline V gene sequence: CDR1 SGHRS, CDR2 YFSETQ. This CDR3 region has 12 residues. With 10 bases removed from V and 8 bases from J, the gap between germline ends came to 16 bases. This CDR3 reads CAEAAEPKPQHF. The CDR3 DNA sequence: TGCGCCGAGGCCGCGGAGCCGAAGCCCCAGCATTTT. The whole variable domain, remainder taken from reference TRBV5-1 and TRBJ1-5, is KAGVTQTPRYLIKTRGQQVTLSCSPISGHRSVSWYQQTPGQGLQFLFEYFSETQRNKGNFPGRFSGRQFSNSRSEMNVSTLELGDSALYLCAEAAEPKPQHFGDGTRLSIL.

The V and J genes are TRBV4-3 and TRBJ2-3, with 9 nucleotides matching TRBD2. The CDR3 is 17 amino acids. Germline-derived CDR1 and CDR2 are LGHNA and YSLEER. Losses at the gene ends were 0 bases for V and 0 bases for J; bases not matched to a gene: 4. CDR3 nucleotides: TGCGCCAGCAGCCAAGAGGCGGGGGGGTCTAGCACAGATACGCAGTATTTT. Residues: CASSQEAGGSSTDTQYF.

This clonotype was found a few times. V is TRBV7-9 and J is TRBJ1-3; D is undetermined. This CDR3 comprises 13 residues. V was trimmed by 10 bases and J by 0 bases, leaving 10 bases between them. Germline V gene sequence: CDR1 SEHNR, CDR2 FQNEAQ (reference sequence). The CDR3 DNA is TGTGCCACCATGGAGATCTCTGGAAACACCATATATTTT. This encodes CATMEISGNTIYF.

The chain recombines TRBV20-1 with TRBJ2-5, with 10 bases identical to TRBD1. This CDR3 is built from 15 residues. The V and J ends lost 2 bases and 2 bases, in that order; junction bases with no gene match: 5. Germline CDR1 and CDR2: DFQATT and SNEGSKA (reference sequence). CDR3 sequence: CSARRDRGYQETQYF. Written as DNA, the CDR3 is TGCAGTGCTAGACGGGACAGGGGTTATCAAGAGACCCAGTACTTC.

The DNA of the CDR3 is TGTGCCACCAGCAGGGGTCAGGGGAATTCACCCCTCCACTTT. It specifies CATSRGQGNSPLHF. The chain couples TRBV15 to TRBJ1-6; D is perhaps TRBD1 (6 bases). The V gene's germline CDR1 is LNHNV and CDR2 YYDKDF (reference sequence). Trimming took off 3 bases at V and 7 bases at J, with 10 bases between the two ends. The CDR3 spans 14 residues.

The V call is TRBV14, the J call TRBJ1-1, with D maybe TRBD1 (5 bases). The CDR3 has 15 amino acids. Trimming removed 0 bases at V and 3 bases at J, with 11 bases between. Germline CDR1 SGHDN, CDR2 FVKESK. The DNA for the CDR3 is TGTGCCAGCAGCCAAGATGGACACTGGGACACTGAAGCTTTCTTT. Its protein is CASSQDGHWDTEAFF.

This clonotype was picked up many times. The chain links TRBV6-5 to TRBJ2-7; no firm D call. Germline V gene data show CDR1 as MNHEY and CDR2 as SVGAGI. The V gene lost 11 bases and the J gene lost 6 bases, with 11 bases spanning the gap. CDR3 length: 10 amino acids. The CDR3 DNA is TGTGCCCGAGCATGGCCCGAGCAGTACTTC. It specifies CARAWPEQYF.

The chain carries TRBV7-2 and TRBJ1-2, with D maybe TRBD1 (5 bases). Trimming took 1 base from V and 4 from J, leaving 13 bases between them. Germline V lookup: CDR1 SGHTA, CDR2 FQGNSA. This CDR3 region has 15 residues. CDR3: CASSLGARQSYGYTF. For the CDR3, the DNA is TGTGCCAGCAGCTTAGGGGCCCGACAGTCCTATGGCTACACCTTC.

This clonotype was counted a few times. The chain uses TRBV30 and TRBJ2-2, with D perhaps TRBD1 or TRBD2 (5 bases each). CDR3 size: 14 residues. Germline V gene sequence: CDR1 GTSNPN, CDR2 SVGIG (reference sequence). V lost 0 bases and J lost 7, with 12 bases in between. CDR3 DNA: TGTGCCTGGAGTGTTCAAGGGGCGGGCGGGGAGCTGTTTTTT. Amino acids: CAWSVQGAGGELFF.

The J gene is TRBJ2-2, the V gene TRBV24-1; TRBD2 aligns across 10 bases. Germline V CDR1 and CDR2: KGHDR, SFDVKD. With 3 bases clipped from V and 4 bases from J, the junction kept 4 bases outside the gene matches. CDR3 length: 16 amino acids. CDR3 DNA sequence: TGTGCCACCAGTGATCGGACTAGCGGATTCACCGGGGAGCTGTTTTTT. Its protein product is CATSDRTSGFTGELFF.

This chain links TRBV7-9 with TRBJ1-2; 7 positions match TRBD1. V was clipped by 4 bases and J by 1 base; unmatched bases: 6. The germline V gene encodes CDR1 SEHNR and CDR2 FQNEAQ (reference sequence). The CDR3 totals 15 residues. In DNA form, the CDR3 reads TGTGCCAGCAGCTCCACCCGGGACAGTAACTATGGCTACACCTTC. This encodes CASSSTRDSNYGYTF.

The chain has TRBV9 and TRBJ2-2; D unresolved. This CDR3 has 13 amino acids. Trimming cost V 2 bases and J 6 bases, with 8 bases left between them. The germline gives CDR1 SGDLS, CDR2 YYNGEE. In DNA, the CDR3 is TGTGCCAGCAGCGTTGTCCTAGCCGGGGAGCTGTTTTTT. Protein sequence: CASSVVLAGELFF.

The table lists this clonotype with a count of one. The chain joins TRBV20-1 to TRBJ2-3, with a tentative D call TRBD2 (6 bases). Per germline, CDR1 DFQATT and CDR2 SNEGSKA (reference sequence). This CDR3 contains 15 residues. V was cut by 0 bases and J by 0 bases, with 10 bases left in between. The CDR3: CSARDPGLSTDTQYF. The DNA for the CDR3 is TGCAGTGCTAGAGATCCGGGACTTAGCACAGATACGCAGTATTTT.